This T cell receptor beta chain emerged from a study of blood T cell repertoires in COVID-19. At the level of the study: Samples taken during acute and convalescent COVID-19 were collected in the United States, Italy and Spain. T cells, B-cell-depleted T cells, or PBMCs provided the cDNA or gDNA that served as material.

This CDR3 has 13 amino acids. Trimming removed 4 bases from V and 3 bases from J, with 10 bases in between. Germline CDR1 and CDR2: SGHRS and YFSETQ. In the authors' methods: Reference gene primer amplification in the assay estimated nucleated cell counts. Assay used: immunoSEQ multiplex PCR; TCRdb lists only in-frame clones, some missing. V and J calls and clone size are those listed in that table; D and trimming were worked out from the DNA. The sample has 110,000 or so clones, approximately 87% seen once; the top ten hold more than 2%. This TCR was recovered from a woman aged 50 to 65 with acute or convalescent COVID-19. The sequencing input was peripheral blood. The chain is built from TRBV5-1 and TRBJ1-1, with D unresolved. The CDR3 reads CASSLLRYTEAFF. The CDR3 nucleotides read TGCGCCAGCAGCCTACTTCGGTACACTGAAGCTTTCTTT. Full variable domain (missing parts from reference TRBV5-1 and TRBJ1-1): KAGVTQTPRYLIKTRGQQVTLSCSPISGHRSVSWYQQTPGQGLQFLFEYFSETQRNKGNFPGRFSGRQFSNSRSEMNVSTLELGDSALYLCASSLLRYTEAFFGQGTRLTVV.